This is a list of T cell receptor beta chains from one sample in a study of cytomegalovirus exposure and HLA in healthy donors. The table came from immunoSEQ multiplex PCR; TCRdb's copy has only in-frame clones and leaves some out. The repertoire consists of 100,000 to 150,000 clones, with over 75% occurring once and the leading ten covering approximately 1.7%. Sequencing was performed on PBMCs. All receptors come from a boy younger than 18 in good health and CMV-seronegative. Each CDR3 is given with its conserved first and last residue. D genes are given only for firm matches. A row's size may be missing; if present it is once, few, many or a size class.

d_call: .
j_call: TRBJ1-1
clone_size: .
v_call: TRBV15
cdr3_nt: TGTGCCACCAGCCATGACAGTATTGAAGCTTTCTTT
cdr3_aa: CATSHDSIEAFF

d_call: .
j_call: TRBJ2-3
clone_size: .
v_call: TRBV29-1
cdr3_nt: TGCAGCCTACTTGGCACAGATACGCAGTATTTT
cdr3_aa: CSLLGTDTQYF

d_call: .
j_call: TRBJ1-1
clone_size: .
v_call: TRBV5-4
cdr3_nt: TGTGCCAGCAGCTTGGCCGGGGGGTCTAACACTGAAGCTTTCTTT
cdr3_aa: CASSLAGGSNTEAFF

d_call: TRBD2
j_call: TRBJ2-1
clone_size: .
v_call: TRBV6-4
cdr3_nt: TGTGCCAGCAGTGACAGCACTAGCGGGAGCAATGAGCAGTTCTTC
cdr3_aa: CASSDSTSGSNEQFF

d_call: TRBD1
j_call: TRBJ2-3
clone_size: .
v_call: TRBV4-3
cdr3_nt: TGCGCCAGCAGTTTGGGACAGGCAACGGATACGCAGTATTTT
cdr3_aa: CASSLGQATDTQYF

d_call: .
j_call: TRBJ1-4
clone_size: .
v_call: TRBV29-1
cdr3_nt: TGCAGCGCTTGTACTAATGAAAAACTGTTTTTT
cdr3_aa: CSACTNEKLFF

d_call: .
j_call: TRBJ1-1
clone_size: .
v_call: TRBV4-2
cdr3_nt: TGTGCCAGCAGCCAAGATCGGCGCAGGGTGAACACTGAAGCTTTCTTT
cdr3_aa: CASSQDRRRVNTEAFF

d_call: TRBD1
j_call: TRBJ2-3
clone_size: .
v_call: TRBV2
cdr3_nt: TGTGCCAGCAGTGAGGGGACAGGGAACACAGATACGCAGTATTTT
cdr3_aa: CASSEGTGNTDTQYF

d_call: TRBD1
j_call: TRBJ1-1
clone_size: .
v_call: TRBV11-2
cdr3_nt: TGTGCCAGCAGACCCCTACAGGGGGCATTCACTGAAGCTTTCTTT
cdr3_aa: CASRPLQGAFTEAFF

d_call: TRBD2
j_call: TRBJ2-7
clone_size: once
v_call: TRBV19
cdr3_nt: TGTGCCAGTAGCCTTCTGGGAAGCGGGAGACGGAAGCAGTACTTC
cdr3_aa: CASSLLGSGRRKQYF

d_call: TRBD2
j_call: TRBJ2-7
clone_size: .
v_call: TRBV30
cdr3_nt: TGTGCCTGGTCTAGCGGAAACTACGAGCAGTACTTC
cdr3_aa: CAWSSGNYEQYF

d_call: .
j_call: TRBJ1-1
clone_size: .
v_call: TRBV5-4
cdr3_nt: TGTGCCAGCAGCTTGGAGGGGCGGGGGACTGAAGCTTTCTTT
cdr3_aa: CASSLEGRGTEAFF

d_call: .
j_call: TRBJ2-3
clone_size: .
v_call: TRBV21-1
cdr3_nt: TGTGCCAGCAGCACCCGACAGGCTACAGATACGCAGTATTTT
cdr3_aa: CASSTRQATDTQYF

d_call: .
j_call: TRBJ1-1
clone_size: few
v_call: TRBV18
cdr3_nt: TGTGCCAGCTCACCTGAGGCGGAGTATCAAGCTTTCTTT
cdr3_aa: CASSPEAEYQAFF

d_call: TRBD1
j_call: TRBJ1-2
clone_size: .
v_call: TRBV19
cdr3_nt: TGTGCCAGTAGTACAGGGGGAAAGTACACCTTC
cdr3_aa: CASSTGGKYTF

d_call: .
j_call: TRBJ2-7
clone_size: .
v_call: TRBV30
cdr3_nt: TGTGCCTGGAGTGTACCCGAGGGCCTTTCCTACGAGCAGTACTTC
cdr3_aa: CAWSVPEGLSYEQYF

d_call: TRBD2
j_call: TRBJ2-4
clone_size: once
v_call: TRBV30
cdr3_nt: TGTGCCTGGGGTCCCGAGCGGGATCGAACCAAAAACATTCAGTACTTC
cdr3_aa: CAWGPERDRTKNIQYF

d_call: .
j_call: TRBJ1-3
clone_size: .
v_call: TRBV7-3
cdr3_nt: TGTGCCAGCAGCTTAAGACCGCCGGGGGAGTCTGGAAACACCATATATTTT
cdr3_aa: CASSLRPPGESGNTIYF

d_call: .
j_call: TRBJ2-5
clone_size: .
v_call: TRBV7-8
cdr3_nt: TGTGCCAGCAGCTTAGAGTTTGCATCCGCGGAAGAGACCCAGTACTTC
cdr3_aa: CASSLEFASAEETQYF

d_call: TRBD2
j_call: TRBJ2-3
clone_size: few
v_call: TRBV4-3
cdr3_nt: TGCGCCAGCAGCTTAGCGGGAGGTTTTGCAGATACGCAGTATTTT
cdr3_aa: CASSLAGGFADTQYF

d_call: TRBD1
j_call: TRBJ1-1
clone_size: .
v_call: TRBV7-2
cdr3_nt: TGTGCCAGCAGCTTAGCCCCAGGGGGTGGCACTGAAGCTTTCTTT
cdr3_aa: CASSLAPGGGTEAFF

d_call: .
j_call: TRBJ1-3
clone_size: .
v_call: TRBV9
cdr3_nt: TGTGCCAGCAGCCTCGGCTTAAGGGGGGGCGCCACTGGAAACACCATATATTTT
cdr3_aa: CASSLGLRGGATGNTIYF

d_call: TRBD1
j_call: TRBJ2-1
clone_size: .
v_call: TRBV7-3
cdr3_nt: TGTGCCAGCAGCTTGGCACAGGGGGCTGTGAATGAGCAGTTCTTC
cdr3_aa: CASSLAQGAVNEQFF

d_call: .
j_call: TRBJ2-3
clone_size: .
v_call: TRBV29-1
cdr3_nt: TGCAGCGACACCGACACAAACACAGATACGCAGTATTTT
cdr3_aa: CSDTDTNTDTQYF

d_call: TRBD1
j_call: TRBJ1-1
clone_size: .
v_call: TRBV27
cdr3_nt: TGTGCCAGCCGGGACAGGGCTTTCATGAACACTGAAGCTTTCTTT
cdr3_aa: CASRDRAFMNTEAFF

d_call: .
j_call: TRBJ2-5
clone_size: .
v_call: TRBV15
cdr3_nt: TGTGCCACCAGCAGAGAGATACGGGGAGAGACCCAGTACTTC
cdr3_aa: CATSREIRGETQYF

d_call: TRBD1
j_call: TRBJ2-7
clone_size: .
v_call: TRBV5-8
cdr3_nt: TGTGCCAGCATACAAACCCTAGTTAGGGGCAGGGGGCTCTACGAGCAGTACTTC
cdr3_aa: CASIQTLVRGRGLYEQYF

d_call: TRBD1
j_call: TRBJ1-3
clone_size: .
v_call: TRBV19
cdr3_nt: TGTGCCAGTAGTGAAAGACACCACAGGGGAACGGGAAACACCATATATTTT
cdr3_aa: CASSERHHRGTGNTIYF

d_call: .
j_call: TRBJ1-5
clone_size: once
v_call: TRBV30
cdr3_nt: TGTGCCTGGAGTGTAAAACATGCGGGTCAGCCCCAGCATTTT
cdr3_aa: CAWSVKHAGQPQHF

d_call: .
j_call: TRBJ2-7
clone_size: .
v_call: TRBV2
cdr3_nt: TGTGCCAGCAGTGAAGTATACGAGCAGTACTTC
cdr3_aa: CASSEVYEQYF

d_call: TRBD1
j_call: TRBJ2-3
clone_size: once
v_call: TRBV5-6
cdr3_nt: TGTGCCAGCAGCTTCTCCGGACAGGGGACAGATACGCAGTATTTT
cdr3_aa: CASSFSGQGTDTQYF

d_call: TRBD1
j_call: TRBJ1-4
clone_size: .
v_call: TRBV18
cdr3_nt: TGTGCCAGCTCACCAGGACAGGGGGCGGCTAATGAAAAACTGTTTTTT
cdr3_aa: CASSPGQGAANEKLFF

d_call: TRBD2
j_call: TRBJ2-7
clone_size: .
v_call: TRBV9
cdr3_nt: TGTGCCAGCAGCTCCCCCGGGAGGGAATACGAGCAGTACTTC
cdr3_aa: CASSSPGREYEQYF

d_call: TRBD1
j_call: TRBJ2-1
clone_size: .
v_call: TRBV4-1
cdr3_nt: TGCGCCAGCAGCCAAGACGGGACAGACAATGAGCAGTTCTTC
cdr3_aa: CASSQDGTDNEQFF

d_call: .
j_call: TRBJ1-3
clone_size: .
v_call: TRBV19
cdr3_nt: TGTGCCAGTAGTATCCGCCGGGCGGGTTATGGAAACACCATATATTTT
cdr3_aa: CASSIRRAGYGNTIYF

d_call: TRBD1
j_call: TRBJ2-2
clone_size: few
v_call: TRBV9
cdr3_nt: TGTGCCAGCAGCGGGGACAGGGTTTACACCGGGGAGCTGTTTTTT
cdr3_aa: CASSGDRVYTGELFF

d_call: .
j_call: TRBJ1-5
clone_size: .
v_call: TRBV15
cdr3_nt: TGTGCCACCAGCAGAGCGGGGCAGGGGTATCAGCCCCAGCATTTT
cdr3_aa: CATSRAGQGYQPQHF

d_call: .
j_call: TRBJ1-1
clone_size: .
v_call: TRBV4-3
cdr3_nt: TGCGCCAGCAGCCAATTTACAGGAGACCTTGAAGCTTTCTTT
cdr3_aa: CASSQFTGDLEAFF

d_call: TRBD2
j_call: TRBJ2-2
clone_size: .
v_call: TRBV6-5
cdr3_nt: TGTGCCAGCGTAGCGGGAGCCGGGGAGCTGTTTTTT
cdr3_aa: CASVAGAGELFF

d_call: TRBD2
j_call: TRBJ2-1
clone_size: .
v_call: TRBV27
cdr3_nt: TGTGCCAGCAGTTTCGGAGCGGGGGGGCCGGGAGGCAATGAGCAGTTCTTC
cdr3_aa: CASSFGAGGPGGNEQFF

d_call: .
j_call: TRBJ2-2
clone_size: .
v_call: TRBV29-1
cdr3_nt: TGCAGCGTTGGGCAGGTGGCCACCGGGGAGCTGTTTTTT
cdr3_aa: CSVGQVATGELFF

d_call: .
j_call: TRBJ2-5
clone_size: .
v_call: TRBV5-4
cdr3_nt: TGTGCCAGCAGCTTGTCCAGGGATCAGACCCAGTACTTC
cdr3_aa: CASSLSRDQTQYF

d_call: .
j_call: TRBJ2-7
clone_size: .
v_call: TRBV7-8
cdr3_nt: TGTGCCAGCAGCTTCTCCGTAGCGGCGAGCTCCTACGAGCAGTACTTC
cdr3_aa: CASSFSVAASSYEQYF

d_call: .
j_call: TRBJ1-3
clone_size: once
v_call: TRBV2
cdr3_nt: TGTGCCAGCAGTGTTAATTCGGGAGTATCTGGAAACACCATATATTTT
cdr3_aa: CASSVNSGVSGNTIYF

d_call: .
j_call: TRBJ1-2
clone_size: .
v_call: TRBV7-6
cdr3_nt: TGTGCCAGCAGCTTATCGGGAGGGGTTAACTATGGCTACACCTTC
cdr3_aa: CASSLSGGVNYGYTF

d_call: .
j_call: TRBJ1-6
clone_size: .
v_call: TRBV2
cdr3_nt: TGTGCCAGCAGAGACAGGCCTAATTCACCCCTCCACTTT
cdr3_aa: CASRDRPNSPLHF

d_call: TRBD1
j_call: TRBJ1-5
clone_size: few
v_call: TRBV4-2
cdr3_nt: TGTGCCAGCAGCCAAGAACCAGGGGGAAGCAATCAGCCCCAGCATTTT
cdr3_aa: CASSQEPGGSNQPQHF

d_call: .
j_call: TRBJ1-2
clone_size: few
v_call: TRBV27
cdr3_nt: TGTGCCAGCAGTTTCACATGGTCTAGGAGTGGCGTGGAGAGCTACACCTTC
cdr3_aa: CASSFTWSRSGVESYTF

d_call: .
j_call: TRBJ2-3
clone_size: .
v_call: TRBV7-9
cdr3_nt: TGTGCCAGCAGCTTATACCCAAGACAGATCACAGATACGCAGTATTTT
cdr3_aa: CASSLYPRQITDTQYF

d_call: .
j_call: TRBJ1-5
clone_size: .
v_call: TRBV7-3
cdr3_nt: TGTGCCAGCAGTCTAGGTTTGAATCAGCCCCAGCATTTT
cdr3_aa: CASSLGLNQPQHF

d_call: TRBD1
j_call: TRBJ2-7
clone_size: .
v_call: TRBV7-9
cdr3_nt: TGTGCCAGCAGCTTTACAGGGGCTAAAGGAGAGCAGTACTTC
cdr3_aa: CASSFTGAKGEQYF

d_call: .
j_call: TRBJ2-1
clone_size: .
v_call: TRBV7-9
cdr3_nt: TGTGCCAGCAGCTCCCCAATAGGAGGGGGCGCGGACAATGAGCAGTTCTTC
cdr3_aa: CASSSPIGGGADNEQFF

d_call: .
j_call: TRBJ2-1
clone_size: .
v_call: TRBV27
cdr3_nt: TGTGCCAGCAGTTTACCAGGGGGGCTGCCCAATGAGCAGTTCTTC
cdr3_aa: CASSLPGGLPNEQFF

d_call: .
j_call: TRBJ2-1
clone_size: .
v_call: TRBV2
cdr3_nt: TGTGCCAGCAGTGAAGAGGACAATTACAATGAGCAGTTCTTC
cdr3_aa: CASSEEDNYNEQFF